These T cell receptor beta chains were read from a single sample in a study of cytomegalovirus exposure and HLA in healthy donors. The assay was immunoSEQ multiplex PCR, and TCRdb's table has in-frame clones only and misses some. The table shows 190,000 or so clones, with 82% occurring only once. What was sequenced was PBMCs. The receptor source for this set is a boy aged 2 to 10 in good health and CMV-seronegative. The CDR3 runs from the conserved cysteine through the conserved F or W. Each record gives: V gene, J gene, D gene, clone size, CDR3 DNA, CDR3 protein. The D gene is left open where the match is weak. Size tells how often a clone was seen (once, few, many) or the class of an expanded clone, and some rows leave it out.

TRBV5-1	TRBJ2-1	TRBD2	.	TGCGCCAGCAGCTGGCTTGCGGGGGAAAATGAGCAGTTCTTC	CASSWLAGENEQFF
TRBV7-2	TRBJ2-6	.	.	TGTGCCAGCAGCTTAGTAGTGGGGGCCAACGTCCTGACTTTC	CASSLVVGANVLTF
TRBV9	TRBJ1-3	.	.	TGTGCCAGCAGCACACAGGGAGCTGGAAACACCATATATTTT	CASSTQGAGNTIYF
TRBV20-1	TRBJ2-5	.	.	TGCAGTGCCACGCGACTGGAGACCCAGTACTTC	CSATRLETQYF
TRBV7-3	TRBJ2-2	TRBD2	.	TGTGCCAGCAGCCCGGGACTAGCGGGGACCGGGGAGCTGTTTTTT	CASSPGLAGTGELFF
TRBV18	TRBJ1-1	.	.	TGTGCCAGCTCACCACTAAACCTACAGGGTCGGAACACTGAAGCTTTCTTT	CASSPLNLQGRNTEAFF
TRBV9	TRBJ1-2	.	.	TGTGCCAGCAGCGGGGCAGCCTATGGCTACACCTTC	CASSGAAYGYTF
TRBV7-9	TRBJ1-2	TRBD1	.	TGTGCCAGCAGCCCGCCGGGACAGTACTATGGCTACACCTTC	CASSPPGQYYGYTF
TRBV7-9	TRBJ1-1	.	.	TGTGCCAGCAGCTGGGCGACCCAGGGGATCGACACTGAAGCTTTCTTT	CASSWATQGIDTEAFF
TRBV18	TRBJ1-3	.	.	TGTGCCAGCTCACGGGGGCGCCACACCATATATTTT	CASSRGRHTIYF
TRBV19	TRBJ1-4	TRBD1	.	TGTGCCAGTAGACGGGGGAGGCAGGGGGTCGAAAAACTGTTTTTT	CASRRGRQGVEKLFF
TRBV5-6	TRBJ2-5	.	once	TGTGCCAGCAGCTTGAGGGGCAGCCAAGAGACCCAGTACTTC	CASSLRGSQETQYF
TRBV20-1	TRBJ1-2	.	.	TGCAGTGCTAGATCGGGAGCTGGCTACACCTTC	CSARSGAGYTF
TRBV5-1	TRBJ2-3	.	.	TGCGCCAGCAGGCTTGGGCCACCCACAGATACGCAGTATTTT	CASRLGPPTDTQYF
TRBV7-2	TRBJ1-2	.	.	TGTGCCAGCAGCTCTGGTCGGGGCTACACCTTC	CASSSGRGYTF
TRBV7-6	TRBJ2-3	TRBD2	.	TGTGCCAGCAGCTTCCGCCCCCTGGCGGGGGGGACCCCGGATACGCAGTATTTT	CASSFRPLAGGTPDTQYF
TRBV4-3	TRBJ1-2	TRBD1	.	TGCGCCAGCAGCCACCGGACAGGAACCGAATGGCTTTATGGCTACACCTTC	CASSHRTGTEWLYGYTF
TRBV4-1	TRBJ2-2	TRBD2	once	TGCGCCAGCAGCCAATTCAGAGCGGGGGGGCACACCGGGGAGCTGTTTTTT	CASSQFRAGGHTGELFF
TRBV5-6	TRBJ1-2	.	.	TGTGCCAGCAGCCGGTTTGGGAGGGCCGGCCTTGGGGGCTACACCTTC	CASSRFGRAGLGGYTF
TRBV9	TRBJ1-2	TRBD1	.	TGTGCCAGCAGCGTAGAGGACGGGACAGGGAACTATGGCTACACCTTC	CASSVEDGTGNYGYTF
TRBV7-6	TRBJ2-2	.	.	TGTGCCAGCAGCCCTTACACCGGGGAGCTGTTTTTT	CASSPYTGELFF
TRBV7-9	TRBJ2-3	TRBD2	.	TGTGCCAGCAGCTCCACTAGCGGGGTCACAGATACGCAGTATTTT	CASSSTSGVTDTQYF
TRBV4-2	TRBJ2-7	.	.	TGTGCCAGCAGCCAAATGGACACAGCCTACGAGCAGTACTTC	CASSQMDTAYEQYF
TRBV5-1	TRBJ2-5	TRBD2	once	TGCGCCAGCAGCCCGGCCACGGTTAGCGGGGGAGGGGAGACCCAGTACTTC	CASSPATVSGGGETQYF
TRBV29-1	TRBJ2-3	.	.	TGCAGCGTGAGTTCGCGGTTCACAGATACGCAGTATTTT	CSVSSRFTDTQYF
TRBV10-2	TRBJ1-2	TRBD1	.	TGCGCCAGCAGGCCCGGACAGGACGTTGGGGGCTACACCTTC	CASRPGQDVGGYTF
TRBV27	TRBJ2-5	.	.	TGTGCCAGCAGTTCCCTCCCCGGGGAGACCCAGTACTTC	CASSSLPGETQYF
TRBV6-6	TRBJ2-5	.	.	TGTGCCAGCAGCTCCCAAGAGACCCAGTACTTC	CASSSQETQYF
TRBV4-1	TRBJ2-1	.	.	TGCGCCAGCAGCCAAGATTTATGGGGAGTAAGGTTAGGCAACAATGAGCAGTTCTTC	CASSQDLWGVRLGNNEQFF
TRBV10-3	TRBJ2-1	.	.	TGTGCCATCAGTGAGTCGCGGAATGAGCAGTTCTTC	CAISESRNEQFF
TRBV5-6	TRBJ2-7	TRBD2	.	TGTGCCAGCAGCTTGGATCCTAGCGGGGGTAAATCCTACGAGCAGTACTTC	CASSLDPSGGKSYEQYF
TRBV5-1	TRBJ2-5	TRBD1	.	TGCGCCAGCAGCCGGGACAGGTTTCAAGAGACCCAGTACTTC	CASSRDRFQETQYF
TRBV11-3	TRBJ1-2	.	.	TGTGCCAGCAGCTTAATTGCGAAGATCTATGGCTACACCTTC	CASSLIAKIYGYTF
TRBV5-1	TRBJ1-5	.	few	TGCGCCAGCAGCTTGACAGGATTGAACAATCAGCCCCAGCATTTT	CASSLTGLNNQPQHF
TRBV5-1	TRBJ2-1	.	.	TGCGCCAGCAGCTTGGAGGGGGTGAGCTCCTACAATGAGCAGTTCTTC	CASSLEGVSSYNEQFF
TRBV7-2	TRBJ1-5	.	.	TGTGCCAGCAGCTTAGGACAGTATTACAATCAGCCCCAGCATTTT	CASSLGQYYNQPQHF
TRBV4-2	TRBJ2-7	TRBD2	.	TGTGCCAGCAGCCCCCCATTGGGAGCGGGGGAAGACGAGCAGTACTTC	CASSPPLGAGEDEQYF
TRBV5-5	TRBJ1-1	TRBD1	.	TGTGCCAGCAGCTTGGATTGGGACAGAGCTACTGAAGCTTTCTTT	CASSLDWDRATEAFF